These 15 T cell receptor beta chains were sequenced from one sample in a study of cytomegalovirus exposure and HLA in healthy donors. In the PCR, 60 Vbeta and 13 Jbeta primers were used. The repertoire was sequenced with immunoSEQ multiplex PCR; TCRdb's copy has only in-frame clones and lacks some. Among 95,000 to 150,000 clones, 81% were seen once, and the ten largest hold 1.8%. Sequenced input: PBMCs. These receptors came from a man in his late teens or twenties in good health and CMV-seronegative.

Regarding this clone: At one end, the junction sequence differs from germline, possibly due to a read error. This rearrangement joins TRBV5-1 to TRBJ2-4; 7 bases are shared with TRBD1. The germline gives CDR1 SGHRS, CDR2 YFSETQ. The CDR3 consists of 15 residues. The CDR3 reads CAGSEYRGAKNIQYF. The CDR3 DNA reads as TGCGCCGGCAGCGAGTACAGGGGAGCCAAAAACATTCAGTACTTC. The complete variable domain, with remaining parts taken from reference TRBV5-1 and TRBJ2-4, reads KAGVTQTPRYLIKTRGQQVTLSCSPISGHRSVSWYQQTPGQGLQFLFEYFSETQRNKGNFPGRFSGRQFSNSRSEMNVSTLELGDSALYLCAGSEYRGAKNIQYFGAGTRLSVL.

V usage is TRBV18 and J usage is TRBJ1-1, with D perhaps matching TRBD1 (6 bases). Germline CDR1 and CDR2: KGHSH and LQKENI. This CDR3 has 14 residues. V shed 1 base and J shed 4 bases, with 10 bases lying between them. The CDR3 loop reads CASSPRGRPTEAFF. For the CDR3, the DNA is TGTGCCAGCTCACCACGGGGGCGGCCCACTGAAGCTTTCTTT.

This rearrangement joins TRBV27 to TRBJ1-1; no firm D call. Germline-derived CDR1 and CDR2 are MNHEY and SMNVEV (reference sequence). This CDR3 contains 15 residues. Trimming removed 5 bases at V and 0 bases at J, with 13 bases between. The CDR3 is CASSPLDHLNTEAFF. The CDR3 DNA reads TGTGCCAGCAGTCCCCTAGACCATTTGAACACTGAAGCTTTCTTT.

V and J are TRBV6-6 and TRBJ1-1; TRBD1 might be the D (5 bases). The germline V gene has CDR1 MNHNY and CDR2 SVGAGI (reference sequence). V lost 0 bases and J lost 1, with 12 bases in between. This CDR3 is 16 amino acids long. CDR3 sequence (DNA): TGTGCCAGCAGTTACTCTGGGTGGGGGGGGAACACTGAAGCTTTCTTT. This codes for CASSYSGWGGNTEAFF.

The CDR3 loop is CASSAGLAGGNEQFF. The CDR3 nucleotides are TGTGCCAGCAGTGCGGGACTAGCGGGGGGCAATGAGCAGTTCTTC. J is TRBJ2-1 and V is TRBV2; 15 nucleotides match TRBD2. The germline CDR1 and CDR2 sequences are SNHLY and FYNNEI. The junction had 1 base not matched to a gene; V was cut back by 4 bases and J by 6 bases. The CDR3 sequence is 15 residues long. The full variable domain, in which reference TRBV2 and TRBJ2-1 provide the parts outside the CDR3, is EPEVTQTPSHQVTQMGQEVILRCVPISNHLYFYWYRQILGQKVEFLVSFYNNEISEKSEIFDDQFSVERPDGSNFTLKIRSTKLEDSAMYFCASSAGLAGGNEQFFGPGTRLTVL.

This clone was picked up one time. This chain joins TRBV19 and TRBJ1-1; 7 nucleotides align to TRBD1. J gave up 3 bases and V 5 bases, and 9 bases lay outside the gene matches. Germline V gene data show CDR1 as LNHDA and CDR2 as SQIVND (reference sequence). CDR3 size: 15 residues. In DNA, the CDR3 is TGTGCCAGTAGTGTCGAGACAGGGCGAGACACTGAAGCTTTCTTT. Translated: CASSVETGRDTEAFF.

This chain connects TRBV6-5 to TRBJ1-1; perhaps TRBD1 as D (5 bases). The germline CDR1 and CDR2 sequences are MNHEY and SVGAGI. The V end lost 1 base, the J end lost 3 bases, and 9 bases lay between the germline ends. The length of the CDR3 is 14 residues. The CDR3, as DNA: TGTGCCAGCAGTTACTTCGACAGTCACACTGAAGCTTTCTTT. This translates into CASSYFDSHTEAFF.

This clone was seen just once. The gene calls are TRBV6-5 and TRBJ1-2, with D tentatively TRBD1 (6 bases). The CDR3 runs to 13 residues. Trimming took off 2 bases at V and 8 bases at J, with 12 bases between the two ends. Germline CDR1 reads MNHEY; CDR2 reads SVGAGI. The CDR3 DNA reads TGTGCCAGCAGTTACACACAGGGCGAAGGCTACACCTTC. As protein: CASSYTQGEGYTF.

This rearrangement joins TRBV18 to TRBJ2-1, with TRBD1 as a possible D gene (6 bases). The germline CDR1 and CDR2 sequences are KGHSH and LQKENI. V was clipped by 3 bases and J by 3 bases, with 12 bases between them. The length of the CDR3 is 15 residues. Here the CDR3 DNA reads TGTGCCAGCTCACCCAGGGGAAGTTTCTACAATGAGCAGTTCTTC. Translating it yields CASSPRGSFYNEQFF.

The chain couples TRBV19 to TRBJ1-3; D gene uncertain. The germline CDR1 and CDR2 sequences are LNHDA and SQIVND (reference sequence). V lost 4 bases and J lost 1, with 8 bases in between. This CDR3 is 14 amino acids long. CDR3 coding DNA: TGTGCCAGTAGTAATTTCGTATCTGGAAACACCATATATTTT. It is translated as CASSNFVSGNTIYF.

The chain uses TRBV29-1 and TRBJ2-5; the D gene is possibly TRBD1 (6 bases). This CDR3 is built from 12 residues. Germline CDR1 reads SQVTM; CDR2 reads ANQGSEA. Deletions cut 6 bases from V and 3 bases from J, with 11 bases between. In DNA, the CDR3 is TGCAGCGTAAACAGGGTGGAAGAGACCCAGTACTTC. It yields the protein CSVNRVEETQYF. The full variable domain, rest sourced from reference TRBV29-1 and TRBJ2-5, is SAVISQKPSRDICQRGTSLTIQCQVDSQVTMMFWYRQQPGQSLTLIATANQGSEATYESGFVIDKFPISRPNLTFSTLTVSNMSPEDSSIYLCSVNRVEETQYFGPGTRLLVL.

This chain connects TRBV7-9 to TRBJ1-2, with D perhaps matching TRBD1 (6 bases). Trimming removed 5 bases from V and 8 bases from J, with 24 bases in between. Germline CDR1 and CDR2: SEHNR and FQNEAQ (reference sequence). The CDR3 spans 16 residues. Here the CDR3 DNA reads TGTGCCAGCAGCCTAAATAGCGTACGGACAGAGAGGGGCTACACCTTC. Its protein is CASSLNSVRTERGYTF.

The rearrangement links TRBV6-6 to TRBJ1-1; 8 bases are a match to TRBD1. The junction had 5 bases not matched to a gene; V was cut back by 4 bases and J by 1 base. This CDR3 spans 15 amino acids. CDR1 MNHNY and CDR2 SVGAGI come from the germline V gene (reference sequence). This CDR3 reads CASSFTQGANTEAFF. CDR3 in DNA: TGTGCCAGCAGTTTTACTCAGGGGGCGAACACTGAAGCTTTCTTT.

V usage is TRBV19 and J usage is TRBJ1-1, with 8 bases matching TRBD1. CDR3 size: 13 residues. Germline CDR1 and CDR2: LNHDA and SQIVND (reference sequence). Unmatched junction bases numbered 6, after V lost 8 bases and J lost 4 bases. The CDR3 nucleotides read TGTGCCAGTGGGACAGGCCCCGGCACTGAAGCTTTCTTT. Translated, it gives CASGTGPGTEAFF.

The V call is TRBV7-8, the J call TRBJ1-2, with no clear D. V dropped 5 bases and J dropped 2 bases, with 15 bases sitting between them. The CDR3 spans 15 residues. Germline-derived CDR1 and CDR2 are SGHVS and FQNEAQ. The CDR3 bases are TGTGCCAGCAGCCCCCTAACGGCGGGGAACTATGGCTACACCTTC. Translation gives CASSPLTAGNYGYTF.